Sequencing of this T cell receptor beta chain was carried out in a study of blood T cell repertoires in COVID-19. Study context: Donors in the United States, Italy and Spain gave samples during acute or convalescent COVID-19.

Here immunoSEQ multiplex PCR was the method, and the copy in TCRdb shows in-frame clones only, minus some. Here the sample spans about 110,000 clones, roughly four fifths being singletons. The V segment lost 1 base and the J segment 6 bases; nucleotides outside the gene matches: 4. Germline lookup yields CDR1 GTSNPN and CDR2 SVGIG (reference sequence). The length of the CDR3 is 16 residues. The clonotype originates from a man aged 65-85 years with active or convalescent COVID-19. Sequenced sample: peripheral blood. The V call is TRBV30, the J call TRBJ2-1; 15 positions agree with TRBD2. Here the CDR3 DNA reads TGTGCCTGGAGTGGCCCGGGACTAGCGGGAGGCAATGAGCAGTTCTTC. Translation gives CAWSGPGLAGGNEQFF.